This T cell receptor beta chain came from a study of response to subunit inactivated influenza vaccine. Study outcomes and limitations: There was a suggestion from the authors that each seasonal influenza vaccination recruits few new T cells.

The V and J ends lost 5 bases and 2 bases respectively, with 8 bases between them. Germline V CDR1 and CDR2: SQVTM, ANQGSEA. The CDR3 covers 12 residues. Of note for this clonotype: Antigen specificity is unknown.

TCRdb redid the calling of the RT-PCR reads with MiXCR, one entry per CDR3 protein. The sample includes more than 700,000 distinct CDR3 sequences, around 20% seen only once; the top ten take 10% to 13%. This material consisted of PBMCs from blood, taken 4 to 6 days after vaccination. The sequence came from a man aged 50 to 60 who received an inactivated influenza vaccine. The chain is built from TRBV29-1 and TRBJ2-3, with a possible D match to TRBD1 (5 bases). The DNA for the CDR3 is TGCAGCGTTCACAGGCTCACAGATACGCAGTATTTT. Protein: CSVHRLTDTQYF.